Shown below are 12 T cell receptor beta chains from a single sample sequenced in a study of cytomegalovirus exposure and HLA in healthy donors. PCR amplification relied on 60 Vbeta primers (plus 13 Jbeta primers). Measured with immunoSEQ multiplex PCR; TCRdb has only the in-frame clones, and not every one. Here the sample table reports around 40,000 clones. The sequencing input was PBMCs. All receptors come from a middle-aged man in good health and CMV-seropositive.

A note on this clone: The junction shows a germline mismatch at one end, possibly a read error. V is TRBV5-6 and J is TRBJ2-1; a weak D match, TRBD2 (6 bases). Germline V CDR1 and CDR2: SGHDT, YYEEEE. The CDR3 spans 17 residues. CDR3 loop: CASSFGTLTISHNEQFF. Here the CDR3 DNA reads TGTGCCAGCAGCTTCGGGACTCTTACAATCTCCCACAATGAGCAGTTCTTC.

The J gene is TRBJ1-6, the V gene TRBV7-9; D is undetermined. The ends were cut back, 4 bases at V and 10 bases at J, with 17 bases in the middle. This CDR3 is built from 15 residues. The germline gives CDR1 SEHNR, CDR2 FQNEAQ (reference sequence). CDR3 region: CASSSSLLYISPLHF. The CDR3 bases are TGTGCCAGCAGCTCCTCCCTCTTGTACATATCACCCCTCCACTTT.

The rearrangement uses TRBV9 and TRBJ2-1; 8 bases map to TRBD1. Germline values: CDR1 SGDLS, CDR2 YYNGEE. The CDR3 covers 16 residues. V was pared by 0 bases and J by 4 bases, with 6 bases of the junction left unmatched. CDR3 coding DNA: TGTGCCAGCAGCGTAGTGTGGCGACAGGGGTACAATGAGCAGTTCTTC. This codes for CASSVVWRQGYNEQFF.

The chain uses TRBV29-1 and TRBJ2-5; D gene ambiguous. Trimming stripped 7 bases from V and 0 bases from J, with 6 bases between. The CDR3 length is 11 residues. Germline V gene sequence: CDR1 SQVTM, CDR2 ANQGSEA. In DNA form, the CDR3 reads TGCAGCGCAGCGTACCAAGAGACCCAGTACTTC. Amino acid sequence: CSAAYQETQYF.

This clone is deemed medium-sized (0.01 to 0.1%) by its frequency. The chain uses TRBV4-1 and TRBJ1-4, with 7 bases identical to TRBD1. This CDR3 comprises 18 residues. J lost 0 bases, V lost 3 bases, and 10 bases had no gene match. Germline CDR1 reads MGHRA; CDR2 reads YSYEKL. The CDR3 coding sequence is TGCGCCAGCAGCCAGGGTCAGGGGGGATCGTCAACTAATGAAAAACTGTTTTTT. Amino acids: CASSQGQGGSSTNEKLFF.

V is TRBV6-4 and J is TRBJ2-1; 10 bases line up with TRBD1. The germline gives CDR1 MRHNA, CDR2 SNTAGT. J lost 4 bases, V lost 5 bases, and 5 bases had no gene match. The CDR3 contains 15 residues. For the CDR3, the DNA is TGTGCCAGCAGTCGACAGGGGGCGGGGTACAATGAGCAGTTCTTC. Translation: CASSRQGAGYNEQFF.

The CDR3 DNA sequence: TGTGCCAGCAGCTTGGCCCCGGGACTAGCGGCCACAGATACGCAGTATTTT. Translated, it gives CASSLAPGLAATDTQYF. This chain connects TRBV5-5 to TRBJ2-3, with 11 bases matching TRBD2. From germline, CDR1 is SGHKS and CDR2 YYEKEE (reference sequence). The CDR3 runs to 17 residues. Trimming removed 0 bases from V and 2 bases from J; junction bases left unmatched: 5.

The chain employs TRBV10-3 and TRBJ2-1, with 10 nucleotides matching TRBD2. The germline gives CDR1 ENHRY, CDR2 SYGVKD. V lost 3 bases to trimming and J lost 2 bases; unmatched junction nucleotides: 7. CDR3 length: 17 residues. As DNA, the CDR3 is TGTGCCATCAGTGATGGTAGCGGGAGGTCTACCTACAATGAGCAGTTCTTC. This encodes CAISDGSGRSTYNEQFF.

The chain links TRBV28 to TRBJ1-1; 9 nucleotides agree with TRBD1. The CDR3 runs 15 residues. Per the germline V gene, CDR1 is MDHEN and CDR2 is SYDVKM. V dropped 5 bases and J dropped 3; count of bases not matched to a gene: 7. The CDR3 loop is CASSLPGQGHTEAFF. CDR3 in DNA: TGTGCCAGCAGTCTTCCGGGACAGGGTCACACTGAAGCTTTCTTT.

CDR3 sequence: CASSNGGSGIGHYGYTF. In DNA, the CDR3 is TGTGCCAGCAGCAACGGGGGCAGCGGGATAGGTCACTATGGCTACACCTTC. The V call is TRBV7-9, the J call TRBJ1-2; the D gene is possibly TRBD1 (6 bases). This CDR3 is built from 17 residues. Germline CDR1 reads SEHNR; CDR2 reads FQNEAQ (reference sequence). Trimming removed 5 bases at V and 3 bases at J, with 22 bases between.

The chain's CDR3 is CASSPRAAGGRKAFF. The CDR3 nucleotides are TGTGCCAGCAGCCCCCGAGCGGCAGGGGGCCGTAAAGCTTTCTTT. This rearrangement joins TRBV9 to TRBJ1-1; TRBD1 agrees at 8 bases. From germline, CDR1 is SGDLS and CDR2 YYNGEE. This CDR3 contains 15 residues. V was pared by 4 bases and J by 9 bases, with 14 bases of the junction left unmatched.

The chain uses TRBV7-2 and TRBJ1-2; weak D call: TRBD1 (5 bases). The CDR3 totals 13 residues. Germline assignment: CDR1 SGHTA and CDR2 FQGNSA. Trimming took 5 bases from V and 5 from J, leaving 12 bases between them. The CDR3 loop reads CASSPRARYGYTF. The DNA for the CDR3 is TGTGCCAGCAGCCCCAGGGCGCGGTATGGCTACACCTTC.